Below, 11 T cell receptor beta chains from the same sample are listed, as sequenced in a study of Ad26.COV2.S vaccination and SARS-CoV-2 variants. The protocol was immunoSEQ multiplex PCR, while the TCRdb copy is restricted to in-frame clones and leaves out a portion. The sample records about 680,000 clones, 80% to 90% being singletons. Sample treatment: 15 to 20 received Ad26.COV2.S at low or high dose, single or two shots; roughly five received placebo; per-sample allocation not given. Sampling was done on day 63 after the first vaccine or placebo injection. Sequences were derived from peripheral blood, sampled in a trial of Ad26.COV2.S vaccine versus placebo. The origin of the receptors is a person between 18 and 59 years old who received the Ad26.COV2.S COVID-19 vaccine or a placebo.

This chain links TRBV10-3 with TRBJ2-5; 10 bases map to TRBD1. The CDR3 has 17 amino acids. Germline V gene lookup returns CDR1 ENHRY and CDR2 SYGVKD. With 8 bases clipped from V and 1 base from J, the junction kept 13 bases outside the gene matches. In nucleotides, the CDR3 is TGTGCCATCTCCGGGACAGGGGCGGAAGGGGGCCAAGAGACCCAGTACTTC. Translation: CAISGTGAEGGQETQYF.

This rearrangement joins TRBV12-3 or TRBV12-4 to TRBJ1-2; 12 bases map to TRBD1. V was pared by 7 bases and J by 7 bases, with 4 bases of the junction left unmatched. The CDR3 runs 13 residues. The CDR3 protein is CASTGDRGPGYTF. CDR3 nucleotides: TGTGCCAGCACCGGGGACAGGGGGCCTGGCTACACCTTC.

As to this clone: The sample carries other DNA sequences with the same CDR3. The V call is TRBV30, the J call TRBJ2-2, with D unclear. V was cut by 2 bases and J by 2 bases, with 3 bases left in between. The CDR3 totals 12 residues. From germline, CDR1 is GTSNPN and CDR2 SVGIG (reference sequence). Here the CDR3 reads CAWSPNTGELFF. The CDR3 DNA reads TGTGCCTGGAGTCCTAACACCGGGGAGCTGTTTTTT.

The chain uses TRBV18 and TRBJ2-1; 10 bases map to TRBD2. Germline CDR1 and CDR2: KGHSH and LQKENI. J lost 3 bases, V lost 2 bases, and 7 bases had no gene match. The CDR3 is 17 amino acids. For the CDR3, the DNA is TGTGCCAGCTCACCAAGCCTAGCGGGAGAAGGCTACAATGAGCAGTTCTTC. Translation: CASSPSLAGEGYNEQFF. Together with reference TRBV18 and TRBJ2-1, the CDR3 gives the full variable domain: NAGVMQNPRHLVRRRGQEARLRCSPMKGHSHVYWYRQLPEEGLKFMVYLQKENIIDESGMPKERFSAEFPKEGPSILRIQQVVRGDSAAYFCASSPSLAGEGYNEQFFGPGTRLTVL.

V usage is TRBV5-8 and J usage is TRBJ2-5; 9 bases line up with TRBD1. The ends lost 0 bases at V and 7 bases at J; junction bases unmatched: 13. There are 17 residues in the CDR3. Germline V lookup: CDR1 SGHTS, CDR2 YDEGEE. The CDR3 DNA reads TGTGCCAGCAGCTTGGCCCCCACAGGGGGCCTGCTAGGGACCCAGTACTTC. It codes for CASSLAPTGGLLGTQYF.

The chain uses TRBV12-3 or TRBV12-4 and TRBJ1-6; 9 bases agree with TRBD1. The CDR3 has 13 residues. V lost 6 bases and J lost 6; bases outside the gene matches: 0. The CDR3 nucleotides read TGTGCCAGCAGGGGACAGGGTAATTCACCCCTCCACTTT. Translating it yields CASRGQGNSPLHF.

The chain carries TRBV14 and TRBJ2-7; tentatively, D is TRBD1 or TRBD2 (5 bases each). This CDR3 has 15 amino acids. Trimming pared 3 bases from V and 0 bases from J, leaving 12 bases between. Germline lookup yields CDR1 SGHDN and CDR2 FVKESK. The CDR3 region is CASSHSGTLSYEQYF. In nucleotides, the CDR3 is TGTGCCAGCAGCCATTCCGGGACCCTCTCCTACGAGCAGTACTTC.

The chain recombines TRBV5-1 with TRBJ1-4; TRBD1 aligns across 10 bases. With 4 bases clipped from V and 2 bases from J, the junction kept 8 bases outside the gene matches. The CDR3 runs 17 residues. Germline V CDR1 and CDR2: SGHRS, YFSETQ. The CDR3 nucleotides are TGCGCCAGCAGCATGACAGGGGGCAGTAGGACTAATGAAAAACTGTTTTTT. Translating it yields CASSMTGGSRTNEKLFF.

This chain connects TRBV4-3 to TRBJ2-5, with D perhaps matching TRBD2 (5 bases). Germline CDR1 LGHNA, CDR2 YSLEER. V lost 0 bases and J 7 bases, leaving 12 bases between the germline ends. The CDR3 runs 14 residues. CDR3 sequence reads: CASSQESGMGTQYF. In nucleotides, the CDR3 is TGCGCCAGCAGCCAAGAATCGGGGATGGGGACCCAGTACTTC.

This chain uses TRBV5-5 with TRBJ1-2, with 8 bases that match TRBD1. CDR1 is SGHKS, CDR2 YYEKEE, per germline (reference sequence). V trimming: 0 bases; J trimming: 6 bases; junction bases outside the gene matches: 13. The CDR3 consists of 17 residues. The CDR3 spells CASSLALAVDRADGYTF. In DNA form, the CDR3 reads TGTGCCAGCAGCTTGGCTCTCGCGGTGGACAGGGCCGATGGCTACACCTTC. Together with reference TRBV5-5 and TRBJ1-2, the CDR3 gives the full variable domain: DAGVTQSPTHLIKTRGQQVTLRCSPISGHKSVSWYQQVLGQGPQFIFQYYEKEERGRGNFPDRFSARQFPNYSSELNVNALLLGDSALYLCASSLALAVDRADGYTFGSGTRLTVV.

This sequence joins TRBV18 and TRBJ1-4; the D is unclear. CDR1 is KGHSH and CDR2 is LQKENI in the germline V gene. V was cut by 6 bases and J by 8 bases, with 13 bases left in between. The CDR3 has 13 amino acids. This CDR3 reads CASSRGREEKLFF. The CDR3 coding sequence is TGTGCCAGCTCGCGCGGCCGAGAGGAAAAACTGTTTTTT.